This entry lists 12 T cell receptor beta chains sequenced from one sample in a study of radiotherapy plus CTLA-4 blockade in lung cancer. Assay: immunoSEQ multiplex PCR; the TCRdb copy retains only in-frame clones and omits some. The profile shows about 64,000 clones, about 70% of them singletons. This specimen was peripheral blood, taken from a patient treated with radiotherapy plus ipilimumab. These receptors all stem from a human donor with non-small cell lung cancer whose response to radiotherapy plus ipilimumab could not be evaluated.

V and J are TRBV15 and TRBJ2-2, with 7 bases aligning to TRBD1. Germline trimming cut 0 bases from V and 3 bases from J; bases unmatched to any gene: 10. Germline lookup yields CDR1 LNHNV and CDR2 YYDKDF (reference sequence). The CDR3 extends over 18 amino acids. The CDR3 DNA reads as TGTGCCACCAGCAGAGAGAAGGTCCGGGACAGTGACACCGGGGAGCTGTTTTTT. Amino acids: CATSREKVRDSDTGELFF. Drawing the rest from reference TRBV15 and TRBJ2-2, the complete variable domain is DAMVIQNPRYQVTQFGKPVTLSCSQTLNHNVMYWYQQKSSQAPKLLFHYYDKDFNNEADTPDNFQSRRPNTSFCFLDIRSPGLGDTAMYLCATSREKVRDSDTGELFFGEGSRLTVL.

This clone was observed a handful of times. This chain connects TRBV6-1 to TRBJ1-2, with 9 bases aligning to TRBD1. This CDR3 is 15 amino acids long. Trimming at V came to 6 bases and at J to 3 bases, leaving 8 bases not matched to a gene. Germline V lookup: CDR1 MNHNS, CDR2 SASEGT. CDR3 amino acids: CASRGPGQGHYGYTF. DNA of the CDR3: TGTGCCAGCAGAGGGCCCGGACAGGGGCACTATGGCTACACCTTC.

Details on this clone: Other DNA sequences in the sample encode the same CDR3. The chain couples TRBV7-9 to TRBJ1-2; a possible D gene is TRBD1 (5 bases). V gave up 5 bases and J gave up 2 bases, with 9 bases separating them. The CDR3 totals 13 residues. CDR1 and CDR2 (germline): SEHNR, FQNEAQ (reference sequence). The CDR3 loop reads CASSLGQNYGYTF. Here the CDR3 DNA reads TGTGCCAGCAGCCTGGGGCAAAACTATGGCTACACCTTC.

CDR3 residues: CASSRVLAGVYNEQFF. The CDR3 DNA reads TGCGCCAGCAGCCGCGTCCTAGCGGGAGTGTACAATGAGCAGTTCTTC. The chain carries TRBV5-1 and TRBJ2-1, with TRBD2 identical over 10 bases. Germline V gives CDR1 SGHRS, CDR2 YFSETQ. V lost 4 bases to trimming and J lost 4 bases; unmatched junction nucleotides: 8. The CDR3 consists of 16 residues.

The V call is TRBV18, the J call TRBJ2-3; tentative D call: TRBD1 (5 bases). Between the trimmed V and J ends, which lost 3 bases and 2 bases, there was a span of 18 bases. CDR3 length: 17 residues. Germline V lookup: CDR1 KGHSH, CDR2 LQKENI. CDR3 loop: CASSPSVGATFTDTQYF. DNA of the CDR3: TGTGCCAGCTCACCCTCGGTAGGGGCGACCTTCACAGATACGCAGTATTTT. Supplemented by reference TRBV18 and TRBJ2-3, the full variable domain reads NAGVMQNPRHLVRRRGQEARLRCSPMKGHSHVYWYRQLPEEGLKFMVYLQKENIIDESGMPKERFSAEFPKEGPSILRIQQVVRGDSAAYFCASSPSVGATFTDTQYFGPGTRLTVL.

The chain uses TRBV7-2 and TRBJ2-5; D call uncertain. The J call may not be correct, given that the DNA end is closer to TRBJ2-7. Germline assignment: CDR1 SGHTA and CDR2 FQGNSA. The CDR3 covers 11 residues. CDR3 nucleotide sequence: TGTGCCAGCAGTCCAGGATACGAGCAGTACTTC. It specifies CASSPGYEQYF.

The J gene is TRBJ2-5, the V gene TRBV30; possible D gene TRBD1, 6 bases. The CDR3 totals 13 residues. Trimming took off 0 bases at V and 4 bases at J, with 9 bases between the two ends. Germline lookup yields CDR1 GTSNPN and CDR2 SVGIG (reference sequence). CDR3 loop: CAWSVQGRETQYF. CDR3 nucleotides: TGTGCCTGGAGTGTCCAGGGGCGAGAGACCCAGTACTTC.

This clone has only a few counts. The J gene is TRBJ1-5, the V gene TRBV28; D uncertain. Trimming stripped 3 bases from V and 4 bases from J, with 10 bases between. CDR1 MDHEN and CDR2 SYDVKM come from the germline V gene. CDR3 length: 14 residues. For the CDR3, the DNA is TGTGCCAGCAGTTTCCCGGACTTGAATCAGCCCCAGCATTTT. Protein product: CASSFPDLNQPQHF. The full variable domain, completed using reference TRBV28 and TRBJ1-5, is DVKVTQSSRYLVKRTGEKVFLECVQDMDHENMFWYRQDPGLGLRLIYFSYDVKMKEKGDIPEGYSVSREKKERFSLILESASTNQTSMYLCASSFPDLNQPQHFGDGTRLSIL.

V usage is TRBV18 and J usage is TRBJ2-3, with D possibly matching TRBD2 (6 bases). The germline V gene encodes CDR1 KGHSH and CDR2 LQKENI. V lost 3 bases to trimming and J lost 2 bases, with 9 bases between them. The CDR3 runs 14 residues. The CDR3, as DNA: TGTGCCAGCTCACCGGGACTGGCCACAGATACGCAGTATTTT. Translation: CASSPGLATDTQYF.

The CDR3 protein is CASSLGQGREQYF. In nucleotides, the CDR3 is TGTGCCAGCAGTCTGGGACAGGGGAGGGAGCAGTACTTC. V and J are TRBV6-6 and TRBJ2-5; 10 positions match TRBD1. The V gene's germline CDR1 is MNHNY and CDR2 SVGAGI (reference sequence). Trimming took 5 bases from V and 11 from J; bases not matched to a gene: 8. The CDR3 covers 13 residues.

In DNA form, the CDR3 reads TGTGCCAGCAGTGCTCGGGCAGGGGGCATGTCAGATACGCAGTATTTT. This gives the protein CASSARAGGMSDTQYF. The V call is TRBV6-1, the J call TRBJ2-3; 8 bases fit TRBD1. V gave up 4 bases and J gave up 4 bases; unmatched junction bases: 10. In germline, CDR1 is MNHNS, CDR2 SASEGT. CDR3 length: 16 residues.

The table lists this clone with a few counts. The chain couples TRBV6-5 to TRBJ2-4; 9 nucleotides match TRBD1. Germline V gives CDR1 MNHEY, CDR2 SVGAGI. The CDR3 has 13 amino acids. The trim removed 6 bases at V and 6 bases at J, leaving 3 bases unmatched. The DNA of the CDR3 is TGTGCCAGCAGAGGACAGGGGAGAAACATTCAGTACTTC. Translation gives CASRGQGRNIQYF.